These T cell receptor beta chains were read from a single sample in a study of OX40 agonist ivuxolimab in advanced cancers. TCRdb's table, derived via immunoSEQ multiplex PCR, lists solely in-frame clones and lacks some. Counted here are some 64,000 clones, around 90% occurring once; the ten biggest clones make up 0.67%. The sequencing used CD4+ or CD8+ T cells sorted from blood, collected in a trial of the OX40 agonist ivuxolimab. The receptors here all came from an adult with an advanced solid tumor such as melanoma, head and neck, liver or kidney cancer. The CDR3 runs from the conserved cysteine through the conserved F or W. D genes are given only for firm matches. For some rows the clone size is stated as once, few or many, or as a class when expanded; others skip it.

clone size	V gene	J gene	D gene	CDR3 protein	CDR3 DNA
NA	TRBV7-3	TRBJ2-6	NA	CASSFGRPGANVLTF	TGTGCCAGCAGCTTCGGCAGGCCTGGGGCCAACGTCCTGACTTTC
NA	TRBV5-1	TRBJ2-7	TRBD2	CASSLGLAGVYEQYF	TGCGCCAGCAGCTTGGGGCTAGCGGGAGTTTACGAGCAGTACTTC
NA	TRBV27	TRBJ1-1	NA	CASLPSLWENTEAFF	TGTGCCAGTCTTCCCAGTCTTTGGGAGAACACTGAAGCTTTCTTT
once	TRBV7-8	TRBJ1-1	NA	CASSLVPRVILRNTEAFF	TGTGCCAGCAGCTTAGTCCCGAGAGTAATCTTAAGGAACACTGAAGCTTTCTTT
NA	TRBV2	TRBJ2-4	NA	CASSDTLAKNIQYF	TGTGCCAGCAGTGACACGCTAGCCAAAAACATTCAGTACTTC
NA	TRBV5-1	TRBJ2-2	TRBD2	CASSLAVAGGPGELFF	TGCGCCAGCAGCTTGGCAGTAGCGGGAGGACCCGGGGAGCTGTTTTTT
NA	TRBV6-5	TRBJ1-5	NA	CASARGFNQPQHF	TGTGCCAGCGCCAGAGGTTTTAATCAGCCCCAGCATTTT
NA	TRBV11-2	TRBJ2-5	TRBD1	CASSSQGAGETQYF	TGTGCCAGCAGCTCGCAGGGGGCGGGGGAGACCCAGTACTTC
NA	TRBV6-1	TRBJ2-1	NA	CASSDPVIDEQFF	TGTGCCAGCAGTGACCCGGTTATCGATGAGCAGTTCTTC
once	TRBV7-6	TRBJ1-3	NA	CASSLGRSGNTIYF	TGTGCCAGCAGCTTAGGGCGGTCTGGAAACACCATATATTTT
NA	TRBV2	TRBJ2-1	TRBD1	CASSLGQGWDEQFF	TGTGCCAGCAGTTTGGGACAGGGCTGGGATGAGCAGTTCTTC
NA	TRBV28	TRBJ2-3	TRBD1	CASRNQQGAVDTQYF	TGTGCCAGCAGGAATCAACAGGGGGCGGTAGATACGCAGTATTTT
NA	TRBV18	TRBJ1-2	NA	CASSPELRAGYGYTF	TGTGCCAGCTCACCAGAATTAAGGGCGGGCTATGGCTACACCTTC
NA	TRBV5-1	TRBJ2-5	NA	CASSLSLGETQYF	TGCGCCAGCAGCTTATCGTTGGGGGAGACCCAGTACTTC
NA	TRBV5-1	TRBJ1-4	TRBD1	CASSSGPTGGNEKLFF	TGCGCCAGCAGCTCGGGACCCACAGGGGGTAATGAAAAACTGTTTTTT
NA	TRBV5-6	TRBJ2-1	TRBD2	CASSHFWTSGSYNEQFF	TGTGCCAGCAGCCATTTTTGGACTAGCGGGAGCTACAATGAGCAGTTCTTC